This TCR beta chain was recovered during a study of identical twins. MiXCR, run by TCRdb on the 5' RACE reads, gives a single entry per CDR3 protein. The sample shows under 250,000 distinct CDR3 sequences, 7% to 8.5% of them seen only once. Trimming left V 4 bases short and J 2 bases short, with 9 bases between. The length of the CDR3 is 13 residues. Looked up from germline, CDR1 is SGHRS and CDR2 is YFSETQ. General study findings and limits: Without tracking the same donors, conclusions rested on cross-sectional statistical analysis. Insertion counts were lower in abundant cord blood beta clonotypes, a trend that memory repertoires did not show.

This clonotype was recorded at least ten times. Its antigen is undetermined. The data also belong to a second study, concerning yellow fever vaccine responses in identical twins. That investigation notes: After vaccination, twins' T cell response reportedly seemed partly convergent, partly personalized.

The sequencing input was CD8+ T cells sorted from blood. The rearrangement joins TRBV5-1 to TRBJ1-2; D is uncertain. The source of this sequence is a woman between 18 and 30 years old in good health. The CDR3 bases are TGCGCCAGCAGCGGCAGAGAGAACTATGGCTACACCTTC. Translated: CASSGRENYGYTF.